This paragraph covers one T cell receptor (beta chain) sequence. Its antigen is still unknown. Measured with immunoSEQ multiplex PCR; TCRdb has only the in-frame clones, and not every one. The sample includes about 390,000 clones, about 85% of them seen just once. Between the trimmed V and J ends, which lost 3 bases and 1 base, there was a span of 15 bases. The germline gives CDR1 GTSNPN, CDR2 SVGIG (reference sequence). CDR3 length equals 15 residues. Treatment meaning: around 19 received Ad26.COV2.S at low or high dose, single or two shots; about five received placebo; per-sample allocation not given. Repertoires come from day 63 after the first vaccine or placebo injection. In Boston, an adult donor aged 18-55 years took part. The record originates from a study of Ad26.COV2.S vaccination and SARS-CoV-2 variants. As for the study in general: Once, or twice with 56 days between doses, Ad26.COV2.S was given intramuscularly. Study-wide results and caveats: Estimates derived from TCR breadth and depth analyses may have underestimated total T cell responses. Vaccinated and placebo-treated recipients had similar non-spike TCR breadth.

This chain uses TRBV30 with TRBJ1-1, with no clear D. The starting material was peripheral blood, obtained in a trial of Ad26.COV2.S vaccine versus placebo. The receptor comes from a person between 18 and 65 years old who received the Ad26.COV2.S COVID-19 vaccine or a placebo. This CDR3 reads CAWSAPTTKNTEAFF. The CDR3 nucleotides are TGTGCCTGGAGCGCCCCCACAACTAAGAACACTGAAGCTTTCTTT.